The present T cell receptor beta chain was sequenced within a study of blood T cell repertoires in COVID-19. CDR1 and CDR2 (germline): SGHDN, FVKESK. The ends lost 4 bases at V and 6 bases at J; junction bases unmatched: 11. The CDR3 length is 16 residues. Here immunoSEQ multiplex PCR was the method, and the copy in TCRdb shows in-frame clones only, minus some. The sample has about 210,000 clones; 88% are singletons. Sample: peripheral blood. The chain combines TRBV14 with TRBJ2-7; 11 bases agree with TRBD1. The clonotype was recovered from a man younger than 35 with active or convalescent COVID-19. The CDR3 DNA follows: TGTGCCAGCAGCCGAGCCGGGACAGGGGGTTTTTGCGAGCAGTACTTC. As protein: CASSRAGTGGFCEQYF. Combining the CDR3 with reference TRBV14 and TRBJ2-7 gives the whole variable domain EAGVTQFPSHSVIEKGQTVTLRCDPISGHDNLYWYRRVMGKEIKFLLHFVKESKQDESGMPNNRFLAERTGGTYSTLKVQPAELEDSGVYFCASSRAGTGGFCEQYFGPGTRLTVT.